The 32 T cell receptor beta chains reported below all come from one sample, sequenced in a study of blood T cell repertoires in COVID-19. Profiled with immunoSEQ multiplex PCR; TCRdb holds only in-frame clones, not every one. The sample carries 85,000 to 130,000 clones, around 86% recorded once. The sequenced material came from peripheral blood. All receptors derive from a man between 45 and 60 years old with acute or convalescent COVID-19.

This clone showed up just once. This chain links TRBV29-1 with TRBJ2-1, with D tentatively TRBD1 (5 bases). The CDR3 has 13 amino acids. Per germline, CDR1 SQVTM and CDR2 ANQGSEA. V shed 7 bases and J shed 2 bases, with 12 bases lying between them. As DNA, the CDR3 is TGCAGCGCTCTGGGGCTGACCTACAATGAGCAGTTCTTC. As protein: CSALGLTYNEQFF.

This clone appeared a single time. This chain connects TRBV28 to TRBJ2-3; a weak D match, TRBD2 (5 bases). The CDR3 length is 15 residues. The germline V and J ends were trimmed by 8 bases and 1 base, with 16 bases remaining between them. CDR1 is MDHEN, CDR2 SYDVKM, per germline. CDR3 coding DNA: TGTGCCAGCCGAGCAGGAGAAGCGGGCACAGATACGCAGTATTTT. Translated, it gives CASRAGEAGTDTQYF. Together with reference TRBV28 and TRBJ2-3, the CDR3 gives the full variable domain: DVKVTQSSRYLVKRTGEKVFLECVQDMDHENMFWYRQDPGLGLRLIYFSYDVKMKEKGDIPEGYSVSREKKERFSLILESASTNQTSMYLCASRAGEAGTDTQYFGPGTRLTVL.

This clone has a handful of counts. The chain joins TRBV10-3 to TRBJ2-7, with 12 bases aligning to TRBD2. J gave up 1 base and V 2 bases, and 3 bases lay outside the gene matches. Germline CDR1 and CDR2: ENHRY and SYGVKD. This CDR3 is built from 16 residues. The CDR3 nucleotides read TGTGCCATCAGTGAGGGAGGACTAGCGGGATCCTACGAGCAGTACTTC. Its protein is CAISEGGLAGSYEQYF.

The chain employs TRBV27 and TRBJ1-4; D is perhaps TRBD1 (5 bases). CDR3 length equals 14 residues. V was pared by 6 bases and J by 8 bases, with 16 bases between. Germline V CDR1 and CDR2: MNHEY, SMNVEV (reference sequence). CDR3 sequence (DNA): TGTGCCAGCAGCCCCAGGGCCGGCGGAGAAAAACTGTTTTTT. The encoded protein is CASSPRAGGEKLFF.

The rearrangement uses TRBV7-9 and TRBJ1-1; perhaps TRBD1 as D (6 bases). The germline CDR1 and CDR2 sequences are SEHNR and FQNEAQ (reference sequence). The ends were cut back, 5 bases at V and 6 bases at J, with 10 bases in the middle. This CDR3 contains 12 residues. This CDR3 is CASSLQGAEAFF. Here the CDR3 DNA reads TGTGCCAGCAGCCTACAGGGAGCTGAAGCTTTCTTT.

The rearrangement links TRBV27 to TRBJ2-7, with 13 bases identical to TRBD2. CDR3 length equals 17 residues. In germline, CDR1 is MNHEY, CDR2 SMNVEV (reference sequence). Unmatched junction bases numbered 4, after V lost 1 base and J lost 1 base. The CDR3 loop is CASSLWRGLAGSYEQYF. The CDR3 nucleotides read TGTGCCAGCAGTTTATGGAGGGGACTAGCGGGGTCCTACGAGCAGTACTTC.

This clone appeared once. CDR3 sequence reads: CASTLRGQNYGYTF. The CDR3 nucleotides are TGTGCCAGCACCCTTAGGGGGCAAAACTATGGCTACACCTTC. The chain joins TRBV6-5 to TRBJ1-2; the match to TRBD1 covers 7 bases. The germline V gene has CDR1 MNHEY and CDR2 SVGAGI. V shed 7 bases, J shed 2 bases, and the junction held 7 bases outside the gene matches. CDR3 length: 14 amino acids.

The chain has TRBV18 and TRBJ1-1, with 12 bases that match TRBD1. The germline V gene encodes CDR1 KGHSH and CDR2 LQKENI. The V segment lost 6 bases and the J segment 8 bases; nucleotides outside the gene matches: 13. There are 16 residues in the CDR3. This chain's CDR3 is CASSPFGTGGFLEAFF. The DNA of the CDR3 is TGTGCCAGCTCCCCTTTTGGGACAGGGGGCTTTTTGGAAGCTTTCTTT.

The chain combines TRBV6-1 with TRBJ2-7; D is possibly TRBD1 (6 bases). The CDR3 covers 15 residues. The V end was cut by 5 bases, the J end by 3 bases, with 17 bases between. The V gene's germline CDR1 is MNHNS and CDR2 SASEGT. Written as DNA, the CDR3 is TGTGCCAGCAGTTCCCGGGGCAGGGGTAACTACGAGCAGTACTTC. Translating it yields CASSSRGRGNYEQYF.

The V and J genes are TRBV6-5 and TRBJ1-1; D unclear. CDR3 size: 14 residues. Germline values: CDR1 MNHEY, CDR2 SVGAGI. Trimming removed 9 bases from V and 8 bases from J, with 22 bases in between. CDR3 protein: CASYRWQNSGEAFF. The CDR3 region has the DNA TGTGCCAGTTATAGGTGGCAGAACTCCGGGGAAGCTTTCTTT.

This chain connects TRBV7-9 to TRBJ1-3, with D perhaps matching TRBD1 (6 bases). The V end was cut by 2 bases, the J end by 4 bases, with 12 bases between. CDR1 is SEHNR and CDR2 is FQNEAQ in the germline V gene (reference sequence). CDR3 size: 15 residues. The DNA of the CDR3 is TGTGCCAGCAGCTTAATCACGGACAGAGGAAACACCATATATTTT. Amino acids: CASSLITDRGNTIYF.

This sequence joins TRBV12-3 or TRBV12-4 and TRBJ2-3; 7 bases agree with TRBD1. V dropped 6 bases and J dropped 6; count of bases not matched to a gene: 6. This CDR3 is built from 13 residues. CDR3: CASSPDRQDTQYF. The DNA for the CDR3 is TGTGCCAGCAGCCCGGACAGGCAGGATACGCAGTATTTT.

This clone has only a few counts. The chain recombines TRBV28 with TRBJ2-7; no definite D call. Germline CDR1 and CDR2: MDHEN and SYDVKM. This CDR3 has 11 residues. V lost 7 bases to trimming and J lost 6 bases, with 10 bases between them. The CDR3 sequence is CASTLRSEQYF. The CDR3 nucleotides read TGTGCCAGCACCCTTCGTTCCGAGCAGTACTTC.

The V and J genes are TRBV14 and TRBJ1-2; the D gene is possibly TRBD1 (5 bases). Germline loops: CDR1 SGHDN, CDR2 FVKESK. The CDR3 has 13 amino acids. Trimming took 5 bases from V and 2 from J, leaving 9 bases between them. As DNA, the CDR3 is TGTGCCAGCAGCGAACAGGCCAACTATGGCTACACCTTC. This sequence encodes CASSEQANYGYTF. Filled out from reference TRBV14 and TRBJ1-2, the complete variable domain reads EAGVTQFPSHSVIEKGQTVTLRCDPISGHDNLYWYRRVMGKEIKFLLHFVKESKQDESGMPNNRFLAERTGGTYSTLKVQPAELEDSGVYFCASSEQANYGYTFGSGTRLTVV.

This clone was seen more than once but under ten times. This chain connects TRBV4-1 to TRBJ2-1, with D possibly TRBD2 on 5 matching bases. There are 16 residues in the CDR3. The V end lost 0 bases, the J end lost 4 bases, and 13 bases lay between the germline ends. The V gene's germline CDR1 is MGHRA and CDR2 YSYEKL. CDR3 sequence: CASSQEGAEPYNEQFF. The CDR3 region has the DNA TGCGCCAGCAGCCAAGAAGGAGCGGAGCCTTACAATGAGCAGTTCTTC.

The chain carries TRBV5-4 and TRBJ2-7; 8 bases map to TRBD2. J gave up 7 bases and V 2 bases, and 11 bases lay outside the gene matches. Germline CDR1 SGHNT, CDR2 YYREEE (reference sequence). This CDR3 contains 15 residues. The CDR3 coding sequence is TGTGCCAGCAGCTTAATGGGACTAGAAGGTATGGAGCAGTACTTC. It codes for CASSLMGLEGMEQYF.

The rearrangement joins TRBV9 to TRBJ2-7; 7 bases line up with TRBD1. Germline CDR1 reads SGDLS; CDR2 reads YYNGEE. The CDR3 is 15 residues long. J gave up 0 bases and V 0 bases, and 3 bases lay outside the gene matches. Written as DNA, the CDR3 is TGTGCCAGCAGCGTAGGGGCAGGGGGCTCCTACGAGCAGTACTTC. Its translation is CASSVGAGGSYEQYF.

This chain links TRBV5-1 with TRBJ1-6, with D tentatively TRBD1 (5 bases). V lost 2 bases, J lost 7 bases, and 10 bases lay in between. Germline CDR1 SGHRS, CDR2 YFSETQ. CDR3 length equals 14 residues. This chain's CDR3 is CASSLGADNSPLHF. CDR3 in DNA: TGCGCCAGCAGCTTAGGGGCAGACAATTCACCCCTCCACTTT. Based on the CDR3 plus reference TRBV5-1 and TRBJ1-6, the full variable domain is KAGVTQTPRYLIKTRGQQVTLSCSPISGHRSVSWYQQTPGQGLQFLFEYFSETQRNKGNFPGRFSGRQFSNSRSEMNVSTLELGDSALYLCASSLGADNSPLHFGNGTRLTVT.

This chain uses TRBV19 with TRBJ2-3; maybe TRBD1 (6 bases). There are 13 residues in the CDR3. The germline gives CDR1 LNHDA, CDR2 SQIVND (reference sequence). V dropped 6 bases and J dropped 3 bases, with 10 bases sitting between them. The CDR3 loop is CASRGQGTDTQYF. In nucleotides, the CDR3 is TGTGCCAGTAGAGGGCAGGGGACAGATACGCAGTATTTT.

The chain couples TRBV5-4 to TRBJ2-3, with D possibly TRBD1 on 6 matching bases. Germline V gene sequence: CDR1 SGHNT, CDR2 YYREEE (reference sequence). The CDR3 extends over 14 amino acids. Trimming stripped 4 bases from V and 1 base from J, with 10 bases between. CDR3 region: CASSGRTGTDTQYF. DNA for the CDR3: TGTGCCAGCAGCGGGCGGACAGGCACAGATACGCAGTATTTT.

The J gene is TRBJ2-3, the V gene TRBV24-1; D uncertain. The CDR3 has 14 amino acids. The germline CDR1 and CDR2 sequences are KGHDR and SFDVKD. Trimming left V 1 base short and J 1 base short, with 5 bases between. The CDR3 region is CATSDLRGTDTQYF. The CDR3 nucleotides are TGTGCCACCAGTGATTTACGGGGCACAGATACGCAGTATTTT.

V is TRBV7-6 and J is TRBJ2-1; weak D call: TRBD1 (7 bases). The CDR3 is 14 amino acids. Trimming removed 2 bases from V and 7 bases from J, with 12 bases in between. Germline assignment: CDR1 SGHVS and CDR2 FNYEAQ. Written as DNA, the CDR3 is TGTGCCAGCAGCTTATGGGCGGGACAGAATGAGCAGTTCTTC. Protein product: CASSLWAGQNEQFF. The complete variable domain, with remaining parts taken from reference TRBV7-6 and TRBJ2-1, reads GAGVSQSPRYKVTKRGQDVALRCDPISGHVSLYWYRQALGQGPEFLTYFNYEAQQDKSGLPNDRFSAERPEGSISTLTIQRTEQRDSAMYRCASSLWAGQNEQFFGPGTRLTVL.

This sequence joins TRBV5-1 and TRBJ2-7; perhaps TRBD1 as D (6 bases). CDR3 length: 14 residues. Trimming shortened V by 4 bases and J by 1 base, and 12 bases separated the two germline ends. CDR1 is SGHRS, CDR2 YFSETQ, per germline. The CDR3 reads CASSHGQLSYEQYF. DNA for the CDR3: TGCGCCAGCAGCCATGGACAGCTTTCCTACGAGCAGTACTTC.

The rearrangement links TRBV10-3 to TRBJ1-4; a possible D gene is TRBD1 (5 bases). V lost 0 bases and J 8 bases, leaving 13 bases between the germline ends. Germline lookup yields CDR1 ENHRY and CDR2 SYGVKD. This CDR3 spans 15 amino acids. The CDR3 sequence is CAISESGQGREKLFF. CDR3 coding DNA: TGTGCCATCAGTGAGTCGGGGCAGGGAAGAGAAAAACTGTTTTTT.

This clone was counted between two and nine times. J is TRBJ1-2 and V is TRBV28; unclear D gene. V lost 4 bases to trimming and J lost 8 bases, with 14 bases between them. CDR3 length equals 13 residues. CDR1 is MDHEN, CDR2 SYDVKM, per germline. CDR3 protein: CASSSGILLGYTF. DNA for the CDR3: TGTGCCAGCAGTTCGGGGATACTCTTGGGCTACACCTTC.

The chain carries TRBV7-9 and TRBJ1-1; 7 nucleotides match TRBD1. The CDR3 length is 14 residues. Per germline, CDR1 SEHNR and CDR2 FQNEAQ (reference sequence). Trimming at V came to 3 bases and at J to 1 base, leaving 2 bases not matched to a gene. The DNA for the CDR3 is TGTGCCAGCAGCTTCGGACAGGAGAACACTGAAGCTTTCTTT. This encodes CASSFGQENTEAFF.

The J gene is TRBJ2-2, the V gene TRBV11-3, with 10 bases aligning to TRBD1. Germline-derived CDR1 and CDR2 are SGHNT and YENEEA. The CDR3 length is 15 residues. V trimming: 1 base; J trimming: 6 bases; junction bases outside the gene matches: 2. The CDR3 reads CASSLVGTGAGELFF. The CDR3 region has the DNA TGTGCCAGCAGCTTAGTCGGGACAGGGGCCGGGGAGCTGTTTTTT. The whole variable domain, filled in from reference TRBV11-3 and TRBJ2-2, reads EAGVVQSPRYKIIEKKQPVAFWCNPISGHNTLYWYLQNLGQGPELLIRYENEEAVDDSQLPKDRFSAERLKGVDSTLKIQPAELGDSAVYLCASSLVGTGAGELFFGEGSRLTVL.

A single count supports this clone. V is TRBV28 and J is TRBJ2-1, with 7 nucleotides matching TRBD1. This CDR3 has 13 amino acids. V trimming: 8 bases; J trimming: 8 bases; junction bases outside the gene matches: 9. Per the germline V gene, CDR1 is MDHEN and CDR2 is SYDVKM. The CDR3 coding sequence is TGTGCCAGCTTGGAACAGGGGAGAGATGAGCAGTTCTTC. It specifies CASLEQGRDEQFF.

The chain uses TRBV24-1 and TRBJ2-1; D gene ambiguous. The germline gives CDR1 KGHDR, CDR2 SFDVKD. CDR3 length equals 13 residues. The V end lost 5 bases, the J end lost 3 bases, and 7 bases lay between the germline ends. CDR3 residues: CATSATYYNEQFF. The CDR3 DNA reads as TGTGCCACCAGTGCGACTTACTACAATGAGCAGTTCTTC.

The chain links TRBV5-4 to TRBJ2-2; a possible D gene is TRBD1 (6 bases). The germline CDR1 and CDR2 sequences are SGHNT and YYREEE (reference sequence). V lost 1 base to trimming and J lost 5 bases, with 12 bases between them. The CDR3 extends over 15 amino acids. The CDR3: CASSLPTGKTGELFF. The CDR3 DNA is TGTGCCAGCAGCTTGCCTACAGGGAAAACCGGGGAGCTGTTTTTT. The variable domain in full, completed from reference TRBV5-4 and TRBJ2-2, reads ETGVTQSPTHLIKTRGQQVTLRCSSQSGHNTVSWYQQALGQGPQFIFQYYREEENGRGNFPPRFSGLQFPNYSSELNVNALELDDSALYLCASSLPTGKTGELFFGEGSRLTVL.

The rearrangement links TRBV18 to TRBJ2-5, with 7 nucleotides matching TRBD1. With V trimmed by 4 bases and J by 3 bases, 8 bases remained unmatched. CDR3 length: 15 amino acids. Germline loops: CDR1 KGHSH, CDR2 LQKENI. CDR3 residues: CASSRDRAGEETQYF. In DNA form, the CDR3 reads TGTGCCAGCTCACGAGACAGGGCGGGCGAAGAGACCCAGTACTTC. Variable domain in full (rest from reference TRBV18 and TRBJ2-5): NAGVMQNPRHLVRRRGQEARLRCSPMKGHSHVYWYRQLPEEGLKFMVYLQKENIIDESGMPKERFSAEFPKEGPSILRIQQVVRGDSAAYFCASSRDRAGEETQYFGPGTRLLVL.

This clone showed up just a few times. The chain combines TRBV28 with TRBJ1-1; D remains unclear. The CDR3 is 13 residues long. Trimming took off 4 bases at V and 0 bases at J, with 6 bases between the two ends. Germline V gives CDR1 MDHEN, CDR2 SYDVKM. The CDR3 DNA sequence: TGTGCCAGCAGTTCCACACTGAACACTGAAGCTTTCTTT. This encodes CASSSTLNTEAFF.